This T cell receptor (beta chain) was sequenced during a study of T cell responses to AZD1222 COVID-19 vaccine (dated by TCRdb to 2020 to 2022). About the study as a whole: Because spike-specific TCR depth and breadth did not differ between the two schedules, AZD1222 recipients who got a second dose at roughly 4 weeks were pooled with those who got a second dose at roughly 12 weeks. TCR sequencing was performed for roughly 250 trial participants, of whom approximately 200 were given two doses of AZD1222 and approximately 25 were given two doses of MenACWY control vaccine. Trial participants were enrolled into age subgroups of 18-55, 56-69 and 70-plus years, which contained about 150, 28 and 57 TCR-sequenced participants, respectively.

The intended sense of this specimen's time point label: baseline before first vaccination. The vaccinee samples were drawn from two UK trials, COV001 and COV002, one of which was a single-blind randomized controlled phase 2/3 trial testing AZD1222 (ChAdOx1 nCoV-19) in healthy adults. For TCRbeta chain sequencing, PBMC samples were collected from trial participants at day 0 and at day 28 after the second dose. The CDR3 regions of human TCRbeta chains were analyzed by immunosequencing. The study's own analysis went as follows. TCRs in the repertoires were compared against a reference library of SARS-CoV-2-specific TCRs that had been generated with the MIRA antigen-specificity platform. Breadth meant the fraction of unique TCRs that were SARS-CoV-2-associated, whereas depth meant the fraction of total T cells that were SARS-CoV-2-associated. Using the MIRA data, every spike-specific TCR was mapped to the spike region that the TCR reacted to and assigned to either a CD4 or a CD8 class. Log10-transformed breadth and depth values were compared by one-way ANOVA with Sidak's multiple comparisons tests. Drawn from immuneACCESS, this table holds only the in-frame rearrangements with V and J called that TCRdb kept. Clones are partly lost; checked studies trace under half to an unresolved V gene and leave the rest unexplained. That table furnishes V, J and clone size, whereas the DNA furnished D and trimming. Counted in this sample were approximately 100,000 clones; around nine tenths of them appeared once. 16% of the sample lies in the top ten.

CDR1 is given as SGHNT and CDR2 as YENEEA, both from the germline V gene. V loses 4 bases at its end and J loses 7 bases; junction bases beyond the gene matches: 17. From the cysteine through the phenylalanine, the CDR3 covers 17 amino acids. Only CDR3 DNA is held: 51 bases, read in frame from base 1. Concerning this clone: Its antigen specificity is not known. No base quality information exists; no much larger clone differs at one position.

Results the study describes overall, beyond this receptor: Participants were mostly white British, with more females than males. The authors suggested clonal diversity may have been underestimated. After two AZD1222 doses, spike-specific TCR breadth and depth were significantly higher than at day 0 and than in MenACWY recipients. No day 14 peak-response samples were available, so repertoires were characterized only after the peak T cell response. Only a handful of AZD1222 recipients were SARS-CoV-2 seropositive at baseline, limiting conclusions about previously exposed vaccinees. In the small 56-69-year group, the increase in depth fell short of significance, most likely because of low power. Nearly half of unique spike-specific TCRs reportedly recognized epitopes outside regions mutated in the B.1.351 and B.1.1.7 variants. The vaccine-associated CD4 TCRs covered the entire spike protein, and the dominant responses fell in regions 160-218 and 743-854.

This clonotype was obtained from an adult in good health. The rearrangement combines TRBV11-3 with TRBJ2-5; TRBD2 aligns with 8 central bases. The sample here was peripheral blood, taken on day 0 of AZD1222 vaccination. This receptor carries the CDR3 CASSSEGGGLRPGTQYF. The base sequence is TGTGCCAGCAGCTCCGAGGGCGGGGGGCTACGTCCAGGGACCCAGTACTTC.